This TCR beta chain is from a study of blood T cell repertoires in COVID-19. Study-wide context: Samples of COVID-19 (acute and convalescent) were obtained from the United States, Italy and Spain. Nucleic acid was either cDNA or gDNA, and it came from T cells, B-cell-depleted T cells, or PBMCs.

How the authors handled the data: Amplified reference gene primers provided the basis for estimating nucleated cell counts. Repertoires were generated with immunoSEQ multiplex PCR, while TCRdb's copy carries only in-frame clones and drops some. The DNA gave D and trimming, while V, J and clone size come from that table. The sample contains about 120,000 clones, about 85% of which appear only once. The germline gives CDR1 KGHSH, CDR2 LQKENI. The CDR3 has 17 residues. V was cut by 5 bases and J by 0 bases, with 18 bases left in between. The chain links TRBV18 to TRBJ2-3; possible D gene TRBD2, 7 bases. The sequenced sample was peripheral blood. The sequence was collected from a middle-aged man with acute or convalescent COVID-19. Written as DNA, the CDR3 is TGTGCCAGCTCAGCGTTGGCGGGGGCCCAAAGCACAGATACGCAGTATTTT. The encoded protein is CASSALAGAQSTDTQYF. Based on the CDR3 plus reference TRBV18 and TRBJ2-3, the full variable domain is NAGVMQNPRHLVRRRGQEARLRCSPMKGHSHVYWYRQLPEEGLKFMVYLQKENIIDESGMPKERFSAEFPKEGPSILRIQQVVRGDSAAYFCASSALAGAQSTDTQYFGPGTRLTVL.